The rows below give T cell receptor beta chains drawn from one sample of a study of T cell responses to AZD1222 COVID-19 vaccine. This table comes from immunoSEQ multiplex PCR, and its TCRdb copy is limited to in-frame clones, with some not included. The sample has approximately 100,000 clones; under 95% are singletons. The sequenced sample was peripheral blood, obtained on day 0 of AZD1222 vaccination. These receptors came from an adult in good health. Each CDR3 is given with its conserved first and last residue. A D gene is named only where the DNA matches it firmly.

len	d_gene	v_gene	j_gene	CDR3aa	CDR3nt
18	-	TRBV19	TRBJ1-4	CASSPLRDPYSGNEKLFF	TGTGCCAGTAGCCCTCTCCGGGACCCCTACTCTGGAAATGAAAAACTGTTTTTT
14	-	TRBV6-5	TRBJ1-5	CASSARGSNQPQHF	TGTGCCAGCAGCGCCAGGGGAAGCAATCAGCCCCAGCATTTT
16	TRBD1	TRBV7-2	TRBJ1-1	CASTSSRDRVVTEAFF	TGTGCCAGCACATCTTCCAGGGACAGGGTTGTCACTGAAGCTTTCTTT
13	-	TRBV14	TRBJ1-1	CASSQSTVTEAFF	TGTGCCAGCAGCCAATCGACAGTTACTGAAGCTTTCTTT
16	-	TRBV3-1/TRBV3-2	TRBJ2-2	CASRPTIPANTGELFF	TGTGCCAGCAGGCCGACTATTCCCGCGAACACCGGGGAGCTGTTTTTT
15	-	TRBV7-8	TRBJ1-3	CASSARRLSGNTIYF	TGTGCCAGCAGCGCCCGGAGGCTCTCTGGAAACACCATATATTTT
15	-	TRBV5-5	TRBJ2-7	CASSFLAGPNYEQYF	TGTGCCAGCAGCTTTTTGGCAGGTCCGAACTACGAGCAGTACTTC
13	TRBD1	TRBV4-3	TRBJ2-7	CASSQGQGDEQYF	TGCGCCAGCAGCCAGGGACAGGGGGACGAGCAGTACTTC
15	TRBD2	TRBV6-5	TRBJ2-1	CASSKTSGRRLEQFF	TGTGCCAGCAGTAAAACTAGCGGGAGAAGGCTTGAGCAGTTCTTC
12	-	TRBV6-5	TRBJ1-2	CASTDSPPGYTF	TGTGCCAGCACGGACAGTCCCCCGGGCTACACCTTC
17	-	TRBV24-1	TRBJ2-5	CATSDSSSRDLQETQYF	TGTGCCACCAGTGATTCCTCTAGCCGGGACCTTCAAGAGACCCAGTACTTC
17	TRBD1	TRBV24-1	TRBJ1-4	CATSDLPPRTGDEKLFF	TGTGCCACCAGTGATTTGCCCCCCCGGACAGGGGATGAAAAACTGTTTTTT
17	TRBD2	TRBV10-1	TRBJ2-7	CASSESISGGPTYEQYF	TGCGCCAGCAGTGAGTCGATCAGCGGGGGGCCTACCTACGAGCAGTACTTC
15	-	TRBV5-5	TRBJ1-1	CASSLSAAMNTEAFF	TGTGCCAGCAGCTTGTCCGCGGCCATGAACACTGAAGCTTTCTTT
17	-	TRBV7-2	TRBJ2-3	CASSLAGRPTGTDTQYF	TGTGCCAGCAGCTTAGCCGGTCGCCCGACGGGCACAGATACGCAGTATTTT